This T cell receptor (beta chain) was sequenced during a study of cytomegalovirus exposure and HLA in healthy donors. Study-wide findings and caveats: Many donors shared some public TCRs, even though most TCR sequences were rare. The study flagged some 180 TCR beta chains as cytomegalovirus-associated. According to a subsequent analysis, TCR clusters identified in the first cohort showed a tendency to co-occur across the 100 to 150 validation repertoires.

This table comes from immunoSEQ multiplex PCR, and its TCRdb copy is limited to in-frame clones, with some not included. The profile shows around 150,000 clones, approximately 87% of them singletons. The donors formed part of the roughly 120-subject validation cohort, distinct from the approximately 670-subject first cohort. As concerns this clone: Its antigen is as yet unknown.

V dropped 1 base and J dropped 1 base, with 7 bases sitting between them. Germline loops: CDR1 LNHNV, CDR2 YYDKDF (reference sequence). The CDR3 extends over 14 amino acids. V usage is TRBV15 and J usage is TRBJ1-1; no firm D call. The sequencing sample was made of PBMCs. The sequence came from a young woman in good health and CMV-seronegative. The DNA for the CDR3 is TGTGCCACCAGCAGAGGTACAAAGAACACTGAAGCTTTCTTT. It codes for CATSRGTKNTEAFF.